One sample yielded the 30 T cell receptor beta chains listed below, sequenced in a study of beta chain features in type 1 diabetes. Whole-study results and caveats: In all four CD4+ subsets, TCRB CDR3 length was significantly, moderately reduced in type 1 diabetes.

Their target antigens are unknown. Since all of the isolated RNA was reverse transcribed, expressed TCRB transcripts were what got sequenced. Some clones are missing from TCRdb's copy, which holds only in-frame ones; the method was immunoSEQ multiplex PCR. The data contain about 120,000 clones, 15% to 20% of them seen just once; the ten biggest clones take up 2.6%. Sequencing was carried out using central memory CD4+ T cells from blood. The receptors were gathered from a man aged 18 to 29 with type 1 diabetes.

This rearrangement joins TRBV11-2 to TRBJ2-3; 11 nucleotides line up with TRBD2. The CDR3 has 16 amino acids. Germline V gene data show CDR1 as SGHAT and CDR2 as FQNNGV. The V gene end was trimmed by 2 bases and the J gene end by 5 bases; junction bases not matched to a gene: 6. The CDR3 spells CASSLNSGGAGDTQYF. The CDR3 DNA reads TGTGCCAGCAGCTTAAATAGCGGGGGGGCCGGAGATACGCAGTATTTT.

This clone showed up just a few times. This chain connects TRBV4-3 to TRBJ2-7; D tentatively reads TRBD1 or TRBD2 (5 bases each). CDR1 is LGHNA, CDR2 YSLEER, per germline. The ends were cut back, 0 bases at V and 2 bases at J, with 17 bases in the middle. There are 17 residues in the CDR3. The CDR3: CASSQDLPGGVTYEQYF. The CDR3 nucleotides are TGCGCCAGCAGCCAAGACCTCCCTGGGGGAGTCACCTACGAGCAGTACTTC.

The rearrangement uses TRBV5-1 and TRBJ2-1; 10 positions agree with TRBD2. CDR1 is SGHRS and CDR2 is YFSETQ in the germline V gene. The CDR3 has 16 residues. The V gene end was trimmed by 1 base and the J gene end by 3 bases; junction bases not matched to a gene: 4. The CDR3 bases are TGCGCCAGCAGCTTGCCCGGGACTAGCGACTACAATGAGCAGTTCTTC. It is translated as CASSLPGTSDYNEQFF.

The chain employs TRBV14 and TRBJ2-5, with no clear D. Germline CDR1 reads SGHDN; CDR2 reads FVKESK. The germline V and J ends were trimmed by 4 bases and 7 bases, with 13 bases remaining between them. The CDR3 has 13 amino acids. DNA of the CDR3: TGTGCCAGCAGCCGAGCCCTTGATGGGACCCAGTACTTC. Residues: CASSRALDGTQYF.

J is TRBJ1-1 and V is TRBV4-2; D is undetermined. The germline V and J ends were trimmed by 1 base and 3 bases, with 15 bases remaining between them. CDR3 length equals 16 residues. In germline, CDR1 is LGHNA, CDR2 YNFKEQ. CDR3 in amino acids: CASSQGDAGRDTEAFF. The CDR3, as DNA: TGTGCCAGCAGCCAAGGGGATGCGGGTCGGGACACTGAAGCTTTCTTT.

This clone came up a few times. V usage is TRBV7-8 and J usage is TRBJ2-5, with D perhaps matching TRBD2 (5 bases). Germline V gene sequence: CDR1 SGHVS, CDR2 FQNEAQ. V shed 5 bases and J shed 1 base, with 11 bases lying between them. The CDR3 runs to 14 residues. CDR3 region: CASSPTRVQETQYF. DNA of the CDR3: TGTGCCAGCAGCCCAACTAGGGTCCAAGAGACCCAGTACTTC.

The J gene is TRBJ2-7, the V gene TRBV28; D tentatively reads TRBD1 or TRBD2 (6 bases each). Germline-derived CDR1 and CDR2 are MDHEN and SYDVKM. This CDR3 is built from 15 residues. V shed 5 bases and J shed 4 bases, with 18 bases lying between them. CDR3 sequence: CASSPVGGGPYEQYF. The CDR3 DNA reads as TGTGCCAGCAGTCCCGTTGGAGGGGGGCCTTACGAGCAGTACTTC. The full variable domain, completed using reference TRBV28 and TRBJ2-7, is DVKVTQSSRYLVKRTGEKVFLECVQDMDHENMFWYRQDPGLGLRLIYFSYDVKMKEKGDIPEGYSVSREKKERFSLILESASTNQTSMYLCASSPVGGGPYEQYFGPGTRLTVT.

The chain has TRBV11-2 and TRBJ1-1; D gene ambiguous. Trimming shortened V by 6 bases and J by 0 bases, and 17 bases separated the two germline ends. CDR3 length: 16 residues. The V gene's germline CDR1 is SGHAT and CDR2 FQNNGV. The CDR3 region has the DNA TGTGCCAGCAGACCCCGGGGAGGCACAATGAACACTGAAGCTTTCTTT. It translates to CASRPRGGTMNTEAFF.

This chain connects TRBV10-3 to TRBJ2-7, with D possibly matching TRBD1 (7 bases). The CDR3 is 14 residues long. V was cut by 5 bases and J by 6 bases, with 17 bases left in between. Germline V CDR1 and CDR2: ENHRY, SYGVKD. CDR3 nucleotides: TGTGCCATCAGTACACAGGGGAAGGAGGGCGAGCAGTACTTC. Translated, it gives CAISTQGKEGEQYF.

Written as DNA, the CDR3 is TGTGCCAGCAGCGTAGAAGCAGGGGGCGAGTGGGGCCAAGAGACCCAGTACTTC. This codes for CASSVEAGGEWGQETQYF. The chain carries TRBV9 and TRBJ2-5; 8 bases agree with TRBD1. This CDR3 region has 18 residues. Germline values: CDR1 SGDLS, CDR2 YYNGEE. Trimming at V came to 0 bases and at J to 1 base, leaving 11 bases not matched to a gene.

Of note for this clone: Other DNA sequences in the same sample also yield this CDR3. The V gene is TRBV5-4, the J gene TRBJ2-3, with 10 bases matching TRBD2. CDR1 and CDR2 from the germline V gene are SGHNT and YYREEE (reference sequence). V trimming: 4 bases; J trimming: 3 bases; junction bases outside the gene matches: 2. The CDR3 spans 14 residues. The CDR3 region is CASSLAGATDTQYF. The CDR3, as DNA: TGTGCCAGCAGCCTAGCGGGGGCTACAGATACGCAGTATTTT.

CDR3 DNA sequence: TGTGCCAGTAGTCCGTTCGGGGGGCAAGGCCCCTACGAGCAGTACTTC. Its translation is CASSPFGGQGPYEQYF. The rearrangement uses TRBV19 and TRBJ2-7; D may be TRBD2 (7 bases). Germline V gene sequence: CDR1 LNHDA, CDR2 SQIVND (reference sequence). The V gene lost 5 bases and the J gene lost 2 bases, with 19 bases spanning the gap. The CDR3 is 16 residues long.

Written as DNA, the CDR3 is TGTGCCAGCAGCTCAAAACCCGGGACAGGAGTTCAAGAGACCCAGTACTTC. Translation: CASSSKPGTGVQETQYF. The V gene is TRBV7-2, the J gene TRBJ2-5; 8 bases match TRBD1. Germline V lookup: CDR1 SGHTA, CDR2 FQGNSA. This CDR3 contains 17 residues. After removal of 4 bases from V and 2 bases from J, the junction contained 12 bases not matched to a gene.

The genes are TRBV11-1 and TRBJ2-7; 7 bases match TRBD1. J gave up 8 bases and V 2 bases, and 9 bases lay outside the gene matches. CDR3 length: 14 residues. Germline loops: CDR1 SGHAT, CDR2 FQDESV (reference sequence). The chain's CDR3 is CASSLFLRQGKQYF. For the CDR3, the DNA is TGTGCCAGCAGCTTATTTTTAAGACAGGGTAAGCAGTACTTC.

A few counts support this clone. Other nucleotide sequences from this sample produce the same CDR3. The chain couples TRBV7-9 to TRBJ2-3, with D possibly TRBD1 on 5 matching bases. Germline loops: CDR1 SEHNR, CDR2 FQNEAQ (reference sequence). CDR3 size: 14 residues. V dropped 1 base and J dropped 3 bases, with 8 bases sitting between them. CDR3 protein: CASSLDQGTDTQYF. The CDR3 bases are TGTGCCAGCAGCTTAGACCAGGGAACAGATACGCAGTATTTT.

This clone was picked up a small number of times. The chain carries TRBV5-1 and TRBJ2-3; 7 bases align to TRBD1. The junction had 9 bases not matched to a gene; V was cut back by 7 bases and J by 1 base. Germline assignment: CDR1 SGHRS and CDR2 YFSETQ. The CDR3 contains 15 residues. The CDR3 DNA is TGCGCCAGCTCTGCCAGGGGGTATGGCACAGATACGCAGTATTTT. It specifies CASSARGYGTDTQYF.

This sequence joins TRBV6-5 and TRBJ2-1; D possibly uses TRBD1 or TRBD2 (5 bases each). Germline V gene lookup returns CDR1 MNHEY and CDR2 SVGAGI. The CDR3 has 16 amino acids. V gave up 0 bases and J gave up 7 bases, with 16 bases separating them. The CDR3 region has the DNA TGTGCCAGCAGTTACTCTCATACCGGGACCCAGAATGAGCAGTTCTTC. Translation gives CASSYSHTGTQNEQFF.

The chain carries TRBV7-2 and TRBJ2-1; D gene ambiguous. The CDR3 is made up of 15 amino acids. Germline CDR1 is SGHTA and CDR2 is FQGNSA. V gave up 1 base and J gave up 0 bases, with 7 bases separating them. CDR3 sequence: CASSLEPSSYNEQFF. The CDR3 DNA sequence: TGTGCCAGCAGCTTAGAACCGAGCTCCTACAATGAGCAGTTCTTC.

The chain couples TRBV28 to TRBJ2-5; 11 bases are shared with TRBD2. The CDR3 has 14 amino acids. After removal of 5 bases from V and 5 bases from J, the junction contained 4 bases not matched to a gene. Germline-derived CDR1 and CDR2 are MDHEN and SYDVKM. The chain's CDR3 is CASSLAGGWETQYF. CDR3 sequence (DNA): TGTGCCAGCAGTCTAGCGGGGGGCTGGGAGACCCAGTACTTC.

This CDR3 reads CASSPEGRGSYNEQFF. The CDR3 coding sequence is TGCGCCAGCAGCCCCGAGGGACGGGGAAGCTACAATGAGCAGTTCTTC. The rearrangement uses TRBV4-1 and TRBJ2-1; D possibly matches TRBD1 or TRBD2 (5 bases each). There are 16 residues in the CDR3. V was trimmed by 4 bases and J by 3 bases, leaving 16 bases between them. The germline gives CDR1 MGHRA, CDR2 YSYEKL.

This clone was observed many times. The CDR3 here is CASSSWGTGALGATQYF. As DNA, the CDR3 is TGCGCCAGCAGCTCTTGGGGGACAGGGGCCCTCGGTGCGACCCAGTACTTC. The chain joins TRBV5-1 to TRBJ2-5; TRBD1 matches at 10 bases. CDR3 size: 17 residues. V was clipped by 3 bases and J by 7 bases; unmatched bases: 15. The germline CDR1 and CDR2 sequences are SGHRS and YFSETQ.

The CDR3, as DNA: TGTGCCAGCATCCTCTCTGGGGCCAACGTCCTGACTTTC. The encoded protein is CASILSGANVLTF. This rearrangement joins TRBV7-9 to TRBJ2-6; D not certain. The CDR3 has 13 amino acids. Trimming stripped 7 bases from V and 0 bases from J, with 4 bases between. Germline CDR1 and CDR2: SEHNR and FQNEAQ (reference sequence).

CDR3 region: CASSREQSVATNEKLFF. The CDR3 DNA sequence: TGTGCCAGCTCACGGGAACAGTCCGTTGCAACTAATGAAAAACTGTTTTTT. The chain couples TRBV2 to TRBJ1-4; D remains ambiguous. V lost 8 bases and J 0 bases, leaving 19 bases between the germline ends. Germline lookup yields CDR1 SNHLY and CDR2 FYNNEI. This CDR3 has 17 amino acids. The variable domain in full, with the rest retrieved from reference TRBV2 and TRBJ1-4, is EPEVTQTPSHQVTQMGQEVILRCVPISNHLYFYWYRQILGQKVEFLVSFYNNEISEKSEIFDDQFSVERPDGSNFTLKIRSTKLEDSAMYFCASSREQSVATNEKLFFGSGTQLSVL.

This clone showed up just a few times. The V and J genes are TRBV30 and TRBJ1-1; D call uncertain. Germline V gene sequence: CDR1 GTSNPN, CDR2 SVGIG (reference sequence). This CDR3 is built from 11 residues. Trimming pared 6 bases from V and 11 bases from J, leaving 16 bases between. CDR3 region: CACLNPGGAFF. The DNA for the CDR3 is TGTGCCTGCCTGAACCCGGGTGGGGCTTTCTTT.

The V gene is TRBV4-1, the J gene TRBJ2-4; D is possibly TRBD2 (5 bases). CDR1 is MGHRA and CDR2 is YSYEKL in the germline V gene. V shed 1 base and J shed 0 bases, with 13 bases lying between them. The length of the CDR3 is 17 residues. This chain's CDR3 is CASSQGVLGRAKNIQYF. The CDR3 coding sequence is TGCGCCAGCAGCCAAGGGGTCCTTGGGAGAGCCAAAAACATTCAGTACTTC.

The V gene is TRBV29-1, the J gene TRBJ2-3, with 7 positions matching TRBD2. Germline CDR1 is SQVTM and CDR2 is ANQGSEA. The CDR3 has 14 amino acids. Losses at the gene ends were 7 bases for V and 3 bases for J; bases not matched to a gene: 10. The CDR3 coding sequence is TGCAGCGCCCAAACCCAGGGAGGGACAGATACGCAGTATTTT. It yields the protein CSAQTQGGTDTQYF.

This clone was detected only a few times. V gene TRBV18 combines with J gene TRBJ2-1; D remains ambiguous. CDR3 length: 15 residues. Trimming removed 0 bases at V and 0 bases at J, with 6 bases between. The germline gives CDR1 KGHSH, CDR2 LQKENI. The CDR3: CASSPPKDSYNEQFF. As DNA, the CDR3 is TGTGCCAGCTCACCACCTAAGGACTCCTACAATGAGCAGTTCTTC.

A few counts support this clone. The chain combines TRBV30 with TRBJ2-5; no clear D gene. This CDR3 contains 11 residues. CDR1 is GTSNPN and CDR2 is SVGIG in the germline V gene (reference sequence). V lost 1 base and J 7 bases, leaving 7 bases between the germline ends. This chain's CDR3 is CAWSGPPTQYF. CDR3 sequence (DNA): TGTGCCTGGAGTGGCCCCCCGACCCAGTACTTC. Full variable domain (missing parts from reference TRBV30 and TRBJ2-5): SQTIHQWPATLVQPVGSPLSLECTVEGTSNPNLYWYRQAAGRGLQLLFYSVGIGQISSEVPQNLSASRPQDRQFILSSKKLLLSDSGFYLCAWSGPPTQYFGPGTRLLVL.

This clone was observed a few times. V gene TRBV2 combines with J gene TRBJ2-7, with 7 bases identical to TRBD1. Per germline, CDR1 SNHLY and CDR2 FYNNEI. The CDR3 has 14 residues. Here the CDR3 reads CASCTGQHSYEQYF. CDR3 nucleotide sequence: TGTGCTAGCTGTACGGGACAGCACTCCTACGAGCAGTACTTC.

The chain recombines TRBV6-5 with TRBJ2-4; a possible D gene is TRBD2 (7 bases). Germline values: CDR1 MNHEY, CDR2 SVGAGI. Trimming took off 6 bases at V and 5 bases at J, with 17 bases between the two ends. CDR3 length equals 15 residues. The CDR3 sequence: CASSPGGAIQNIQYF. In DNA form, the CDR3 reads TGTGCCAGCAGCCCGGGGGGCGCCATCCAAAACATTCAGTACTTC.